This T cell receptor (beta chain) was sequenced for a study of CD8 T cells in ankylosing spondylitis. This clonotype was recorded a few times. The antigen is undetermined. 5'-RACE, quantitative and with molecular barcodes, yielded the TCR beta libraries. Using its own MiXCR run on the 5' RACE reads, TCRdb lists one record per CDR3 protein. The sample has approximately 300,000 distinct CDR3 sequences; 6.5% to 10% are singletons. Notes on the study in general: In the blood and synovial fluid of reactive arthritis, some motif variants had been previously reported. Significantly higher representation of disease-linked clones was reported for matched ankylosing spondylitis synovial fluid. With a CD8+ phenotype, disease-linked clones were relatively rare in peripheral blood. Eight highly homologous variants made up a TCR beta motif, and this motif appeared characteristic of ankylosing spondylitis blood.

Trimming removed 1 base at V and 9 bases at J, with 19 bases between. The CDR3 totals 15 residues. The germline gives CDR1 DFQATT, CDR2 SNEGSKA (reference sequence). The rearrangement joins TRBV20-1 to TRBJ2-1, with D perhaps matching TRBD1 or TRBD2 (9 bases each). This sequence was found in a male donor with ankylosing spondylitis. Sequences were obtained from blood, either unsorted or a sorted T cell fraction (not recorded which). CDR3 sequence reads: CSARGGLAGQGEQFF. The CDR3 DNA reads as TGCAGTGCTAGAGGAGGCCTAGCGGGACAGGGTGAGCAGTTCTTC.